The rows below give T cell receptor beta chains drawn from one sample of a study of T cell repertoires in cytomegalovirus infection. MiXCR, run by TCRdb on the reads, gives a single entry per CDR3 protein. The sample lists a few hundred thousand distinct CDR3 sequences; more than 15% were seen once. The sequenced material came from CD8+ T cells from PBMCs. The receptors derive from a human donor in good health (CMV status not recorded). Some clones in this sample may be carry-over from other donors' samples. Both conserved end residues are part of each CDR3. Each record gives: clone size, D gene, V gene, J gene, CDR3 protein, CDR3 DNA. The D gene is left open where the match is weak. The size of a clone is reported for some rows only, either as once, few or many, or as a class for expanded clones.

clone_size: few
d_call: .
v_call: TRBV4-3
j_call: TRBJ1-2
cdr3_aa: CASSQVGRRDPHYGYTF
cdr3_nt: TGCGCCAGCAGCCAAGTTGGGAGGAGGGATCCCCACTATGGCTACACCTTC

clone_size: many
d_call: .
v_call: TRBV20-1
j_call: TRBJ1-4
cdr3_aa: CSATKIGAVDEKLFF
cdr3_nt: TGCAGTGCTACCAAGATCGGGGCGGTGGATGAAAAACTGTTTTTT

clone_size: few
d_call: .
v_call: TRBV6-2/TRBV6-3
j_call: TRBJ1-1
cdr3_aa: CASNSLRDKGDTEAFF
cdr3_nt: TGTGCCAGCAACTCCTTACGGGACAAGGGCGACACTGAAGCTTTCTTT

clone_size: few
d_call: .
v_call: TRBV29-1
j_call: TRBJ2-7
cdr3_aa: CSVEGQHPTQQYF
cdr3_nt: TGCAGCGTTGAAGGGCAGCACCCGACCCAGCAGTACTTC

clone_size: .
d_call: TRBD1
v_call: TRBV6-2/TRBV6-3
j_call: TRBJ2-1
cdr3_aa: CASSYPGGPFF
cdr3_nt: TGTGCCAGCAGTTACCCAGGGGGCCCGTTCTTC

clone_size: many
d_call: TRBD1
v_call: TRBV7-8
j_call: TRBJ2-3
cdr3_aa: CASSPRTGETDTQYF
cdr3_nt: TGTGCCAGCAGCCCACGGACAGGGGAAACAGATACGCAGTATTTT

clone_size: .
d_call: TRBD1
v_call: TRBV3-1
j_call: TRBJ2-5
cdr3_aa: CASSQAETGTGEETQYF
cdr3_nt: TGTGCCAGCAGCCAAGCGGAAACCGGGACAGGAGAAGAGACCCAGTACTTC

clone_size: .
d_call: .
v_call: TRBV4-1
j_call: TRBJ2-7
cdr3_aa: CASSQDPSGYSYEQYF
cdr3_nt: TGCGCCAGCAGCCAAGACCCATCGGGGTACTCCTACGAGCAGTACTTC

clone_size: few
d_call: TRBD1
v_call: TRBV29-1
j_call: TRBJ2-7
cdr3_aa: CSVQEGDSSYEQYF
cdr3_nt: TGCAGCGTTCAAGAAGGGGACAGTTCCTACGAGCAGTACTTC

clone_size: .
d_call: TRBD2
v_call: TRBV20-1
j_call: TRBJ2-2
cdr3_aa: CSATTSGGLTGELFF
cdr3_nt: TGCAGTGCTACCACTAGCGGGGGGTTAACCGGGGAGCTGTTTTTT

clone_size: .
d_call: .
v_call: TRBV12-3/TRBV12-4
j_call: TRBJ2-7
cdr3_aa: CASSPSDSRLIYEQYF
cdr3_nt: TGTGCCAGCAGTCCAAGCGACAGCCGGCTGATCTACGAGCAGTACTTC

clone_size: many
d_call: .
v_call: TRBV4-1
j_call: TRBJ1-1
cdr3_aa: CASSHDNEAFF
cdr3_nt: TGCGCCAGCAGCCATGACAATGAAGCTTTCTTT

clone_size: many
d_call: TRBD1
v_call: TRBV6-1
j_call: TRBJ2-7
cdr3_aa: CASSEVGTVYEQYF
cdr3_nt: TGTGCCAGCAGTGAAGTGGGGACAGTCTACGAGCAGTACTTC

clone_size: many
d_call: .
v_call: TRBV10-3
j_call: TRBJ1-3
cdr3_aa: CAISETFVVYSGNTIYF
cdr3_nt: TGTGCCATCAGTGAGACCTTTGTGGTTTACTCTGGAAACACCATATATTTT

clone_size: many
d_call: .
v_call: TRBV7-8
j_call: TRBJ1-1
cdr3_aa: CASSVRVSDTEAFF
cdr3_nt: TGTGCCAGCAGCGTAAGGGTTTCCGACACTGAAGCTTTCTTT

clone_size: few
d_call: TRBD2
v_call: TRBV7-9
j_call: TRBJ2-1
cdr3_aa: CASSPSSGGYNEQFF
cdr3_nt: TGTGCCAGCAGCCCCTCGAGCGGGGGATACAATGAGCAGTTCTTC

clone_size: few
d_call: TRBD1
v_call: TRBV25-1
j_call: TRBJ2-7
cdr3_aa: CASDSGQGYEQYF
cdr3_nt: TGTGCCAGTGACAGCGGACAGGGCTACGAGCAGTACTTC

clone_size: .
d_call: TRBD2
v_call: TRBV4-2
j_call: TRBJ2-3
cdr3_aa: CASSQSRAGLTVRPTDTQYF
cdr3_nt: TGTGCCAGCAGCCAAAGCCGAGCGGGGCTTACGGTGAGACCCACAGATACGCAGTATTTT

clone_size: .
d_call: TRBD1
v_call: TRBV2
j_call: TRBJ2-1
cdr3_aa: CASSEGKTGIGEQFF
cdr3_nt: TGTGCCAGCAGTGAGGGAAAGACAGGGATTGGGGAGCAGTTCTTC

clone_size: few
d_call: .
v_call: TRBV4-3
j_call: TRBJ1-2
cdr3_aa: CASSQDTGNYGYTF
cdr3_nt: TGCGCCAGCAGCCAAGACACAGGGAACTATGGCTACACCTTC

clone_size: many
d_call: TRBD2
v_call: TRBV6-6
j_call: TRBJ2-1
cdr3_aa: CASSPAGDEQFF
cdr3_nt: TGTGCCAGCAGTCCCGCGGGGGATGAGCAGTTCTTC

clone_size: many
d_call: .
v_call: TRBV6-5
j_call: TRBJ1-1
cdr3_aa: CASSSIGAENTEAFF
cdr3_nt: TGTGCCAGCAGTTCCATAGGGGCCGAGAACACTGAAGCTTTCTTT

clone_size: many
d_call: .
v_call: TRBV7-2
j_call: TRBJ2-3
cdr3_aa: CASRLAPDTQYF
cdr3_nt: TGTGCCAGCAGGTTAGCGCCAGATACGCAGTATTTT

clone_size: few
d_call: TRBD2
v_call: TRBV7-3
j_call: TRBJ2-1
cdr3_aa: CASSRSGGAGNEQFF
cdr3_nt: TGTGCCAGCAGCCGTAGCGGGGGGGCCGGTAATGAGCAGTTCTTC

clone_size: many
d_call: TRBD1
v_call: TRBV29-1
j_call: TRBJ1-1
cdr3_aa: CSVEAPGGQGTLEAFF
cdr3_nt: TGCAGCGTTGAAGCTCCTGGGGGACAGGGTACGTTGGAAGCTTTCTTT

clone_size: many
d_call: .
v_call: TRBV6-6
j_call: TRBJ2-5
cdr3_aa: CASSYGQETQYF
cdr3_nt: TGTGCCAGCAGTTACGGGCAGGAGACCCAGTACTTC

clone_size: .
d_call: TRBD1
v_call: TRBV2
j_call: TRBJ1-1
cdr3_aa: CASISGGLAEAFF
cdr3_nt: TGTGCCAGCATTTCAGGGGGCCTCGCTGAAGCTTTCTTT

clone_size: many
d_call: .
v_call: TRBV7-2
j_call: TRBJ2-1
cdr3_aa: CASSLALDNEQFF
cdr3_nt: TGTGCCAGCAGCTTAGCCCTAGACAATGAGCAGTTCTTC

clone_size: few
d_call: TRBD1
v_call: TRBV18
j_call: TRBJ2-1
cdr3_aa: CAGTGTGAYNEQFF
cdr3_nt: TGTGCCGGAACCGGGACAGGGGCCTACAATGAGCAGTTCTTC

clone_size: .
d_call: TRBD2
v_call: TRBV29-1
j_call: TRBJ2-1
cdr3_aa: CSVRNRSIGGGSLNEQFF
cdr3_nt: TGCAGCGTTCGAAACAGGTCTATTGGCGGGGGGTCCCTCAATGAGCAGTTCTTC

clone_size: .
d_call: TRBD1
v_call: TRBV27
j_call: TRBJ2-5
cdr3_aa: CASSLRDSVQETQYF
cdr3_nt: TGTGCCAGCAGTTTACGGGACAGCGTACAAGAGACCCAGTACTTC

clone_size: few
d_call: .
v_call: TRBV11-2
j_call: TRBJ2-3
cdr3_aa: CASSLDLLSTDTQYF
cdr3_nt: TGTGCCAGCAGCTTAGACCTGTTGAGCACAGATACGCAGTATTTT

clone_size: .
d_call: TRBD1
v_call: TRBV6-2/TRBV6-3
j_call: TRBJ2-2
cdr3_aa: CASSYRTGDTGELFF
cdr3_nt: TGTGCCAGCAGTTACCGGACAGGCGACACCGGGGAGCTGTTTTTT

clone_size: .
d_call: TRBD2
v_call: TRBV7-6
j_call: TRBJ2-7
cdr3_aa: CASSPGLAGRSYEQYF
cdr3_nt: TGTGCCAGCAGCCCGGGACTAGCGGGGCGATCCTACGAGCAGTACTTC

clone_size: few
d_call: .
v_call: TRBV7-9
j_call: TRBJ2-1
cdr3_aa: CASSLVPGESYNEQFF
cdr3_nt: TGTGCCAGCAGCTTAGTACCAGGGGAGTCCTACAATGAGCAGTTCTTC

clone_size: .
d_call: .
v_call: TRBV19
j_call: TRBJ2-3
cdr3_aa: CASSIGLGSTDTQYF
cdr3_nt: TGTGCCAGTAGTATCGGGCTAGGAAGCACAGATACGCAGTATTTT

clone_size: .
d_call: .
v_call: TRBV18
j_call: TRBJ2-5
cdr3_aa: CASSPPSGGRVGETQYF
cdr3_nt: TGTGCCAGCTCACCCCCATCGGGGGGCCGGGTCGGAGAGACCCAGTACTTC

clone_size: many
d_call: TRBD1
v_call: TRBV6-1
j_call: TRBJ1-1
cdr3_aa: CASSPDRGDTEAFF
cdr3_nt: TGTGCCAGCAGTCCGGACAGGGGGGACACTGAAGCTTTCTTT